The rows below give T cell receptor beta chains drawn from one sample of a study of blood T cell repertoires in COVID-19. Here immunoSEQ multiplex PCR was the method, and the copy in TCRdb shows in-frame clones only, minus some. Of roughly 250,000 clones in the sample, approximately 86% were seen once. Sample: peripheral blood. All receptors derive from a human donor with COVID-19, enrolled during active disease. The donor label of this sample is uncertain. CDR3s include the opening cysteine and the closing phenylalanine or tryptophan. Expanded clones get a size class; other rows say once, few or many, or leave the size out.

V	J	size	CDR3
TRBV15	TRBJ1-4	few	CATSIPGSNEKLFF
TRBV4-1	TRBJ1-5	-	CASSDSGRNQPQHF
TRBV7-2	TRBJ1-5	-	CASSFFNQPQHF
TRBV5-6	TRBJ2-3	-	CASSLGGSHTDTQYF
TRBV19	TRBJ1-5	-	CASSRTSSHQPQHF
TRBV6-5	TRBJ1-1	-	CASNQDRDTEAFF
TRBV30	TRBJ1-3	-	CAWRKDRQTGNTIYF
TRBV7-8	TRBJ1-5	-	CASSTAGGDQPQHF
TRBV18	TRBJ1-1	once	CASSPLGGRAAGEAFF
TRBV18	TRBJ1-5	-	CASSKGSQGNQPQHF
TRBV5-1	TRBJ1-5	-	CASSLTGQENQHF
TRBV3-1/TRBV3-2	TRBJ2-3	-	CASSQDESQNTDTQYF
TRBV7-9	TRBJ2-7	-	CASSLAGGPWNEQYF
TRBV10-3	TRBJ2-7	many	CAISGRGYEQYF